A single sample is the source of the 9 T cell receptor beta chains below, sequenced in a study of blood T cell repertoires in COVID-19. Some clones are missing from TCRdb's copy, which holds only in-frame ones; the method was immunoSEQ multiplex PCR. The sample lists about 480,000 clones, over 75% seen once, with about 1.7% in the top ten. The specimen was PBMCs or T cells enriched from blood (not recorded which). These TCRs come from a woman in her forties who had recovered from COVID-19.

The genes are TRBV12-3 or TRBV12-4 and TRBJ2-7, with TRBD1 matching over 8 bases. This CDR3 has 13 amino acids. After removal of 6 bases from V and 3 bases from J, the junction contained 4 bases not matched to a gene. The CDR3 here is CASRDRVRYEQYF. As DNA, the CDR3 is TGTGCCAGCAGGGACAGGGTTCGCTACGAGCAGTACTTC.

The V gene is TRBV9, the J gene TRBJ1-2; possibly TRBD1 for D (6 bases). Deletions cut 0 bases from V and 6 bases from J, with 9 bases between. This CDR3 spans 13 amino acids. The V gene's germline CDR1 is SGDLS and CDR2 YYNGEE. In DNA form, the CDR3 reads TGTGCCAGCAGCGTAGCCAGGGGCAATGGCTACACCTTC. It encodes CASSVARGNGYTF.

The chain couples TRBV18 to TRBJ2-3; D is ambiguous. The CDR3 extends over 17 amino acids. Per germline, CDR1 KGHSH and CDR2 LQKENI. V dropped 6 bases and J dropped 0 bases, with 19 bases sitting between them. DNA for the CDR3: TGTGCCAGCTCCCGATTAGTGGGCAGGTTGAGCACAGATACGCAGTATTTT. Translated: CASSRLVGRLSTDTQYF.

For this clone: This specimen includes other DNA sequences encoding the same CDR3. The CDR3 spells CASSEDRVNTEAFF. The CDR3 DNA reads TGTGCCAGCAGTGAGGACAGGGTGAACACTGAAGCTTTCTTT. The chain combines TRBV2 with TRBJ1-1; 8 bases fit TRBD1. The CDR3 has 14 residues. CDR1 and CDR2 (germline): SNHLY, FYNNEI. V gave up 3 bases and J gave up 0 bases; unmatched junction bases: 0.

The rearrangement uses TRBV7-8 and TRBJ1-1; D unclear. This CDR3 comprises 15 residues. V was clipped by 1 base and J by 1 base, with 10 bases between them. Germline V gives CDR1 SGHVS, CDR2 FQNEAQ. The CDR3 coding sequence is TGTGCCAGCAGCTTAGAATGGCAGGCGAACACTGAAGCTTTCTTT. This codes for CASSLEWQANTEAFF.

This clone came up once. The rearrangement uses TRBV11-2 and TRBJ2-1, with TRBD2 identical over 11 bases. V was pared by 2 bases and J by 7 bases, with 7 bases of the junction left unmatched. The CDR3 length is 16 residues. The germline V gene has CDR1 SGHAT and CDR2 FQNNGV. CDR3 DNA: TGTGCCAGCAGCTTACACCTAGCGGGAGGAGGTAATGAGCAGTTCTTC. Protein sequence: CASSLHLAGGGNEQFF. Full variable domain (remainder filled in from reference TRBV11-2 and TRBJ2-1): EAGVAQSPRYKIIEKRQSVAFWCNPISGHATLYWYQQILGQGPKLLIQFQNNGVVDDSQLPKDRFSAERLKGVDSTLKIQPAKLEDSAVYLCASSLHLAGGGNEQFFGPGTRLTVL.

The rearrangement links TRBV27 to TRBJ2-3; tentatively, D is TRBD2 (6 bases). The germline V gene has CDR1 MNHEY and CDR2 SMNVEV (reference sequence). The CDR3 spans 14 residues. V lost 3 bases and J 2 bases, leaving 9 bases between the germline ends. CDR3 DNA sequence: TGTGCCAGCAGTTTTAGCGGCTACACAGATACGCAGTATTTT. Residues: CASSFSGYTDTQYF.

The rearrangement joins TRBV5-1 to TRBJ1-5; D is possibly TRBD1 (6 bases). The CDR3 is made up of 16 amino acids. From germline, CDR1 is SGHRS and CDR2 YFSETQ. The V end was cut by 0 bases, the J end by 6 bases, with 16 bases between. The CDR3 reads CASSLVPRGGVQPQHF. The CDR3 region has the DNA TGCGCCAGCAGCTTGGTTCCCAGGGGTGGTGTTCAGCCCCAGCATTTT. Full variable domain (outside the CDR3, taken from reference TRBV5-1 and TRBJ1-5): KAGVTQTPRYLIKTRGQQVTLSCSPISGHRSVSWYQQTPGQGLQFLFEYFSETQRNKGNFPGRFSGRQFSNSRSEMNVSTLELGDSALYLCASSLVPRGGVQPQHFGDGTRLSIL.

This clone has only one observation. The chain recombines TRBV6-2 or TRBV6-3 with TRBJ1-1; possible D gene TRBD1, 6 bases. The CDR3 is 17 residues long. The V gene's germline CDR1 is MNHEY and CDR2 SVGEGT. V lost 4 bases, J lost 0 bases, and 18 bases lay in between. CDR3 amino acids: CASSSWIGTGLNTEAFF. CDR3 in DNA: TGTGCCAGCAGTTCCTGGATTGGAACAGGGCTGAACACTGAAGCTTTCTTT.